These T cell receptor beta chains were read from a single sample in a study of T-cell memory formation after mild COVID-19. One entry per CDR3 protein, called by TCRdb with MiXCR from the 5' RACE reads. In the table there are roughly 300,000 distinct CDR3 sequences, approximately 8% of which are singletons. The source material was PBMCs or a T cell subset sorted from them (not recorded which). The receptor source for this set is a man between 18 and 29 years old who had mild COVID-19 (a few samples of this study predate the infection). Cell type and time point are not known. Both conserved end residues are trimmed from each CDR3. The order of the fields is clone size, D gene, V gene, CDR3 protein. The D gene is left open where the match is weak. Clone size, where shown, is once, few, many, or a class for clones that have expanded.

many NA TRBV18 ASSPRGPEAF
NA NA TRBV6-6 ASSYFGVSNQPQH
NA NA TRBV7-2 ASSLEGFNYEQY
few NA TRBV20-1 SPTIPRWGANTEAF
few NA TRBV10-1 ASSESWVRGYT
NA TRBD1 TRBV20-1 SARDTMGQGAVQY
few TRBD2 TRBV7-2 ASSLWAGTSGTNEQF
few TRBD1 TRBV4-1 ASSQGPRDRGKETQY
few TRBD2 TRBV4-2 ASSQSGPSGVDTQY
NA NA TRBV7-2 ASSRLGQGRTDTQY
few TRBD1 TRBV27 ASSRNHRGTGEQY
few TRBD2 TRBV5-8 ASSTSSGPSGDTQY
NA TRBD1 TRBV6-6 ASSGTGTGFYGYT
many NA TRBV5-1 ASSLGQGGLEQY
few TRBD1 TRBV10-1 ASSRGGTGGTEAF
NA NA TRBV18 ASSLGVSSPLH
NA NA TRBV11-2 ASSAWGAGAEAF
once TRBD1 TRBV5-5 ASSLAVGGQGANTGELF
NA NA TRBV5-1 ASSLSRDTLNTEAF
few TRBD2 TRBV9 ASSVGNSGGALYNEQF
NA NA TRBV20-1 SAPTGVSEQF
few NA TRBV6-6 ASALLQAGEQF
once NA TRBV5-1 ASSVTGLSSETQY
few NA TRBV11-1 ASSLAAQEYGYT
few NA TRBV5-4 ASSFSTSMNTEAF
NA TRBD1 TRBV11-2 ASSFLSGTGGSDTQY
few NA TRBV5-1 ASSLVLNTEAF
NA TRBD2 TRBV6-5 ASSPPKSSGGGRWETQY
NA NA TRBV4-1 ASSQVSAFLTEAF
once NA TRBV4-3 ASRRGASYGYT
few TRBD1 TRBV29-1 SVKQGLRETQY
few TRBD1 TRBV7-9 ASSEDRGATNEKLF
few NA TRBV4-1 ASSEGSTSNQPQH
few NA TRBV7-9 ASSLSAPEAF
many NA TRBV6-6 ASSYSHGTDDPYGYT
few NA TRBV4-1 ASSHPWEDRYSPLH
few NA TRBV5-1 ASSLEVGTPYGYT
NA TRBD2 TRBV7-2 ASSPRTSGGELF
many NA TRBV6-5 ASTKLGVTGELF
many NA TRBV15 ATSLEVADTQY
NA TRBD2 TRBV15 ATSGAAGGGHEQY
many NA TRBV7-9 ASSAQGFGELF
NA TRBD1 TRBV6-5 ASSYSTPTGPGANVLT
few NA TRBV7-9 ASSTLSSYNEQF